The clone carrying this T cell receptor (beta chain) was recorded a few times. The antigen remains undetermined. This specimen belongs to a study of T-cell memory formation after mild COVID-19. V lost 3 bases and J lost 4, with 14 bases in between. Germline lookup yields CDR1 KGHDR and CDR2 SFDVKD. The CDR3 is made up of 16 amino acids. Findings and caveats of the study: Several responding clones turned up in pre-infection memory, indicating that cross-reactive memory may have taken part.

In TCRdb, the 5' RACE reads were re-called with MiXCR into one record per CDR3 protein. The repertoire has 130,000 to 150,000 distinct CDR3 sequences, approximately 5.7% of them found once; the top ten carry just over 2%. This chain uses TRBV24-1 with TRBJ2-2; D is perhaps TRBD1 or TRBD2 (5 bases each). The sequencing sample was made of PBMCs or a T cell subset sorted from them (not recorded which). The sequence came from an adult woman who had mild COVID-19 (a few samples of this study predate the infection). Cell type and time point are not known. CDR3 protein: CATSDTGRTPTGELFF. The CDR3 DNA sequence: TGTGCCACCAGTGATACGGGACGCACGCCCACCGGGGAGCTGTTTTTT.